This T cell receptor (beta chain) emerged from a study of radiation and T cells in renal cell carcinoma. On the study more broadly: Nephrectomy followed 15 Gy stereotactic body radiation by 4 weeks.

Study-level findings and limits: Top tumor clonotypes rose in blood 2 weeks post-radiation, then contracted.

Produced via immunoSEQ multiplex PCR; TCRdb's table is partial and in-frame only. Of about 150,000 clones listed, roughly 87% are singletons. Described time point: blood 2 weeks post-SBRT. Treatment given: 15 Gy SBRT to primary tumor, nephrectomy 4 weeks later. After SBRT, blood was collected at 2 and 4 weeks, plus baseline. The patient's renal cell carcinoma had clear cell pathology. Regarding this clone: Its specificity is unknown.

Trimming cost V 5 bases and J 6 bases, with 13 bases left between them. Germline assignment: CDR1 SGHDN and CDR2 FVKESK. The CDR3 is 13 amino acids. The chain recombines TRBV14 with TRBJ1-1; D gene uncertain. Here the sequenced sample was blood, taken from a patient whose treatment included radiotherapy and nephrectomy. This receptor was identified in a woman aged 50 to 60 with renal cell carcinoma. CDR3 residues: CASSLERGSEAFF. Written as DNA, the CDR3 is TGTGCCAGCAGCTTAGAGCGAGGGTCTGAAGCTTTCTTT.